The rows below give T cell receptor beta chains drawn from one sample of a study of blood T cell repertoires in COVID-19. Clones were read by immunoSEQ multiplex PCR, and TCRdb kept only the in-frame ones, dropping some. The data hold about 140,000 clones, with around 83% observed a single time. The sample consisted of peripheral blood. The origin of the receptors is a man aged 25-40 years with COVID-19, enrolled during active disease. The CDR3 runs from the conserved cysteine through the conserved F or W. D genes are given only for firm matches. Rows may omit the clone size; those that give it use once, few, many or a size class.

DNA	CDR3	J	D	size	V
TGCGCCAGCAGCTTGGATCTGGGACACCCCTTTACTATCGGCTACACCTTC	CASSLDLGHPFTIGYTF	TRBJ1-2	-	-	TRBV5-1
TGTGCCAGCAGTTCCCCCGGGACTAGCGGGACCTACGAGCAGTACTTC	CASSSPGTSGTYEQYF	TRBJ2-7	TRBD2	once	TRBV28
TGTGCCAGCAGCTCCCGGACAGGGGCGAACACTGAAGCTTTCTTT	CASSSRTGANTEAFF	TRBJ1-1	TRBD1	-	TRBV5-5
TGTGCCAGCAGCTTAAAGCCCTCATCCGGGACAAGAAATTCACCCCTCCACTTT	CASSLKPSSGTRNSPLHF	TRBJ1-6	-	-	TRBV7-9
TGTGCCAGCAGCCGGGGTTCTGAAGCTTTCTTT	CASSRGSEAFF	TRBJ1-1	-	-	TRBV6-5
TGTGCCATCACGCGGCTATCCAATGAGCAGTTCTTC	CAITRLSNEQFF	TRBJ2-1	-	few	TRBV7-3
TGTGCCAGCAGTCGAGGGTGGCAGACTAGCGGGAGGGTTAATGAGCAGTTCTTC	CASSRGWQTSGRVNEQFF	TRBJ2-1	TRBD2	-	TRBV11-2
TGTGCCAGCAGTGAAGATATGGCTTTCTATGGCTACACCTTC	CASSEDMAFYGYTF	TRBJ1-2	-	-	TRBV6-1
TGTGCCAGCAGCCCTAGATCTGGGGAGCAGTTCTTC	CASSPRSGEQFF	TRBJ2-1	-	-	TRBV11-3
TGTGCCAGCAGCGTAGACGGGACAGGGTACTACAATGAGCAGTTCTTC	CASSVDGTGYYNEQFF	TRBJ2-1	TRBD1	-	TRBV9
TGTGCCAGTAGTATGGGAGGACATTCTAATCAGCCCCAGCATTTT	CASSMGGHSNQPQHF	TRBJ1-5	-	-	TRBV19
TGTGCCAGTAGCACGAACAGGGGCCCCGCGAACTTC	CASSTNRGPANF	TRBJ2-5	TRBD1	few	TRBV19
TGCGCCAGCAGCTCTACTGGAAACACCATATATTTT	CASSSTGNTIYF	TRBJ1-3	-	-	TRBV5-1
TGTGCCAGCAGTGATATTAGGACATCTAACTATGGCTACACCTTC	CASSDIRTSNYGYTF	TRBJ1-2	-	-	TRBV2
TGTGCCAGCAGTACTTCTTTAGATGGCTACACCTTC	CASSTSLDGYTF	TRBJ1-2	-	-	TRBV6-5
TGTGCCAGTAGTAAGCAGGACAGGGGACAGCAGTTCTTC	CASSKQDRGQQFF	TRBJ2-1	TRBD1	-	TRBV19
TGTGCCAGCAGCCAAGCGGGCGGGGAGACCCAGTACTTC	CASSQAGGETQYF	TRBJ2-5	-	-	TRBV14
TGTGCCAGCAGCTTTACTTCTAGCACAGATACGCAGTATTTT	CASSFTSSTDTQYF	TRBJ2-3	-	-	TRBV11-2
TGTGCCAGCAGCCAACTGGGCCAACTCTCTGGAAACACCATATATTTT	CASSQLGQLSGNTIYF	TRBJ1-3	-	-	TRBV3-1/TRBV3-2
TGCAGCGTCGAAGGGGGACAGGGGGCCTATGGCTACACCTTC	CSVEGGQGAYGYTF	TRBJ1-2	TRBD1	few	TRBV29-1
TGTGCCAGTAGTATCCGGACTAGCGTGGGGGAGCTGTTTTTT	CASSIRTSVGELFF	TRBJ2-2	TRBD2	-	TRBV19
TGTGCCAGCTCACCAACGACAGGGGTGGACATTCAGTACTTC	CASSPTTGVDIQYF	TRBJ2-4	TRBD1	-	TRBV18
TGTGCCAGCAGCCAAGGCCAGGGAGGGGTTGGTCAGCCCCAGCATTTT	CASSQGQGGVGQPQHF	TRBJ1-5	-	few	TRBV3-1/TRBV3-2
TGTGCCAGCTCACCCTTCTCCAACAAAGAGACCCAGTACTTC	CASSPFSNKETQYF	TRBJ2-5	-	-	TRBV18
TGTGCCAGCTCACCACGGACAGAAACTGGAAACACCATATATTTT	CASSPRTETGNTIYF	TRBJ1-3	-	-	TRBV18
TGTGCCAGTAGTATTTGGAGGGGTCGTTTGAACACCGGGGAGCTGTTTTTT	CASSIWRGRLNTGELFF	TRBJ2-2	-	-	TRBV19
TGTGCCAGCAGCTCCCATAGTATTGAAGTAACGCAGTATTTT	CASSSHSIEVTQYF	TRBJ2-3	-	once	TRBV13
TGCAGCGTTGACGGGACAGTTCCCTACGAGCAGTACTTC	CSVDGTVPYEQYF	TRBJ2-7	TRBD1	few	TRBV29-1
TGCAGCGTAGCTACACAGGGCACTAGCACTGAAGCTTTCTTT	CSVATQGTSTEAFF	TRBJ1-1	-	-	TRBV29-1
TGTGCCAGCAGTCGGGGGTCAGGAATTAATGAAAAACTGTTTTTT	CASSRGSGINEKLFF	TRBJ1-4	-	-	TRBV5-4
TGCAGCGTTGAATGGGAGAACACCATATATTTT	CSVEWENTIYF	TRBJ1-3	-	-	TRBV29-1
TGTGCCAGCACTGGACAGGGCCTCTACGAGCAGTACTTC	CASTGQGLYEQYF	TRBJ2-7	TRBD1	once	TRBV28
TGTGCCAGCAGCGAAGACAGGGGGGCTTCACCCCTCCACTTT	CASSEDRGASPLHF	TRBJ1-6	TRBD1	-	TRBV7-9
TGTGCCAGCTCCCCCCAGGGGAACACCGGGGAGCTGTTTTTT	CASSPQGNTGELFF	TRBJ2-2	-	few	TRBV18
TGCGCCAGCAGACGGGACAGGGCCTCCTACGAGCAGTACTTC	CASRRDRASYEQYF	TRBJ2-7	TRBD1	few	TRBV10-2
TGTGCCAGCAGCCATATGACGGGTGAGCAGTTCTTC	CASSHMTGEQFF	TRBJ2-1	-	-	TRBV11-2
TGTGCCAGCAGCGCCCAACAGGGGTCTAATTCACCCCTCCACTTT	CASSAQQGSNSPLHF	TRBJ1-6	TRBD1	-	TRBV5-4
TGTGCCAGCAGCTTAGTAGCGGGAGGCACCTACGAGCAGTACTTC	CASSLVAGGTYEQYF	TRBJ2-7	TRBD2	-	TRBV7-2
TGTGCCAGTAGTATAGTTACGTCAGGGCATGGCTACACCTTC	CASSIVTSGHGYTF	TRBJ1-2	-	-	TRBV19
TGTGCCAGCAGCTTAAAGGCAGGGCTCTACGAGCAGTACTTC	CASSLKAGLYEQYF	TRBJ2-7	-	-	TRBV7-3
TGCGCCAGCAGCATTTACAGCTCCCCCGCTGCAGATACGCAGTATTTT	CASSIYSSPAADTQYF	TRBJ2-3	-	-	TRBV5-1
TGTGCCACCAGTGATTTGATCGGGGGAGGGGAGACCCAGTACTTC	CATSDLIGGGETQYF	TRBJ2-5	TRBD2	-	TRBV24-1